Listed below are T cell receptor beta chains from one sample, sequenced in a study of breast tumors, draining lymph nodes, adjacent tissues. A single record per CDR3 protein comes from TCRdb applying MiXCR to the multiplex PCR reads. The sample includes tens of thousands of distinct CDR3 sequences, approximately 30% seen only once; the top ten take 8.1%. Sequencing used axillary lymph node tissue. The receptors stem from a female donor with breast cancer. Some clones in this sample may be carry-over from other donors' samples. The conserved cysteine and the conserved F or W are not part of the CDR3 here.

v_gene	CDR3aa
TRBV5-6	ASSSRAGKDEQY
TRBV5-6	ASSPRLVSTGELF
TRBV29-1	SVEGTSGSFSYNEQVLSLH
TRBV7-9	ASSFEADYGYT
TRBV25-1	ASSDPSPAGASYNEQF
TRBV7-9	ASSLLERENTGELF
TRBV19	ASSDRGFPGGYT
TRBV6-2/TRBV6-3	ASSHSFVVSGGASYEQY
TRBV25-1	ASSATSAGAAGRGELF
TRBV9	ASSVAPTRPAGTTIY
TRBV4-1	ASSTWGQGSYEQY
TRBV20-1	SARDAGRDTEAF
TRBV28	ASSQPGIQPQH
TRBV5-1	ASRGARDWGRDVQY
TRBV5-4	ASSWAPSGQETQY
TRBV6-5	ASSRGAFDGELF
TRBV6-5	ASRIQGSETQY
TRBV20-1	SARDLRVAGELF
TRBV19	ASSIANRGMNEQF
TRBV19	ASSIQGLYEQY
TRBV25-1	ASSEMGTGTKNIQY
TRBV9	ASSPRTSGYTGELF
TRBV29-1	SVGAGSTNVLT
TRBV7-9	ASRDSSYNEQF
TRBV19	AIRVGRGTGELF
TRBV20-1	SARAGSPVNEQF
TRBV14	ASSQLTGVDTQY
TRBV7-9	ASSPTTSWDEQF
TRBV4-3	ASSQGRGGAYEQY
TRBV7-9	ASSGRGQEYGYT
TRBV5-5	ASSAGANVLT
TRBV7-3	ASSLKGGRSYNEQF
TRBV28	ASNAGGNTGELF
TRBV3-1	ASSQAAASLETQY
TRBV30	AWSVHRQRYEQY
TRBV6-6	ATGTSGRAPYGQY